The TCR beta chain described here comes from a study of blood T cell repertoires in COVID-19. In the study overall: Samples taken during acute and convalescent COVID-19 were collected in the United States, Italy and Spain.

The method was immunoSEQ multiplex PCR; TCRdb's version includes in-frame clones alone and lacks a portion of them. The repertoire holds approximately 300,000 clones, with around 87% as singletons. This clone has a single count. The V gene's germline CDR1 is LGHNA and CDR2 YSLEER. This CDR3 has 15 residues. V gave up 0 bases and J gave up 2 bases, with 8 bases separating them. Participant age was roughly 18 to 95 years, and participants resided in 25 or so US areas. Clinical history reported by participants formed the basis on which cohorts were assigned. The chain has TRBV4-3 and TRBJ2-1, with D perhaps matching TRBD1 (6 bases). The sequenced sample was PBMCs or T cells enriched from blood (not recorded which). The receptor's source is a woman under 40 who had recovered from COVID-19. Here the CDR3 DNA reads TGCGCCAGCAGCCAAGAGGCAGGGGCCTACAATGAGCAGTTCTTC. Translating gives CASSQEAGAYNEQFF.